The 20 T cell receptor beta chains below all came from one sample that was sequenced in a study of PD-1 blockade in mismatch repair-deficient tumors. Data came from immunoSEQ multiplex PCR; TCRdb stores just in-frame clones and leaves some out. The data show 100,000 to 150,000 clones, 86% seen once. This sample comprised peripheral blood, obtained 44 weeks after starting pembrolizumab. These receptors were collected from an adult with mismatch repair-deficient cancer.

This sequence joins TRBV6-6 and TRBJ2-3, with unresolved D. This CDR3 spans 15 amino acids. The V gene's germline CDR1 is MNHNY and CDR2 SVGAGI (reference sequence). V gave up 6 bases and J gave up 1 base, with 14 bases separating them. For the CDR3, the DNA is TGTGCCAGCAGCTCCGCGGTTCAGGGCACAGATACGCAGTATTTT. Encoded protein: CASSSAVQGTDTQYF.

J is TRBJ2-7 and V is TRBV7-8; no clear D. CDR3 length equals 16 residues. The V and J ends lost 1 base and 3 bases respectively, with 16 bases between them. Per germline, CDR1 SGHVS and CDR2 FQNEAQ. The CDR3 bases are TGTGCCAGCAGCTTAGGTCCGGGCCCCGGACGCTACGAGCAGTACTTC. Protein: CASSLGPGPGRYEQYF.

This chain links TRBV6-5 with TRBJ2-1, with D perhaps matching TRBD1 (5 bases). The V gene's germline CDR1 is MNHEY and CDR2 SVGAGI. The CDR3 spans 13 residues. Deletions cut 4 bases from V and 3 bases from J, with 7 bases between. CDR3 DNA: TGTGCCAGCAGTTCCGACAGCTACAATGAGCAGTTCTTC. Translated: CASSSDSYNEQFF.

This clone was seen just once. V and J are TRBV6-5 and TRBJ2-7; TRBD2 agrees at 8 bases. V shed 2 bases and J 5 bases; nucleotides not matched to a gene: 5. CDR3 length: 14 amino acids. Germline V gene sequence: CDR1 MNHEY, CDR2 SVGAGI. CDR3 DNA sequence: TGTGCCAGCAGTTACGGAGTAGCGGGAAACGAGCAGTACTTC. Its protein product is CASSYGVAGNEQYF.

This clone was observed a handful of times. The genes are TRBV19 and TRBJ1-4; 9 nucleotides agree with TRBD1. V was clipped by 5 bases and J by 4 bases; unmatched bases: 5. This CDR3 has 15 amino acids. Per germline, CDR1 LNHDA and CDR2 SQIVND (reference sequence). CDR3 bases: TGTGCCAGTAGTTACGGACAGGGGCTTAATGAAAAACTGTTTTTT. As protein: CASSYGQGLNEKLFF.

The chain is built from TRBV25-1 and TRBJ2-5; D is unresolved. Germline V gene lookup returns CDR1 MGHDK and CDR2 SYGVNS. V was shortened by 1 base and J by 5 bases, with 11 bases between the two germline ends. The CDR3 contains 14 residues. CDR3 sequence: CASSEFGAPETQYF. DNA of the CDR3: TGTGCCAGCAGTGAATTTGGAGCTCCGGAGACCCAGTACTTC. Supplemented by reference TRBV25-1 and TRBJ2-5, the full variable domain reads EADIYQTPRYLVIGTGKKITLECSQTMGHDKMYWYQQDPGMELHLIHYSYGVNSTEKGDLSSESTVSRIRTEHFPLTLESARPSHTSQYLCASSEFGAPETQYFGPGTRLLVL.

This rearrangement joins TRBV6-6 to TRBJ2-7; TRBD2 agrees at 7 bases. This CDR3 has 15 amino acids. CDR1 is MNHNY and CDR2 is SVGAGI in the germline V gene (reference sequence). V shed 2 bases, J shed 1 base, and the junction held 5 bases outside the gene matches. The CDR3 loop reads CASSYDGGVSYEQYF. The CDR3 DNA reads as TGTGCCAGCAGTTACGATGGGGGGGTTTCCTACGAGCAGTACTTC.

This chain joins TRBV5-4 and TRBJ2-5, with 8 positions matching TRBD2. CDR1 SGHNT and CDR2 YYREEE come from the germline V gene (reference sequence). The CDR3 consists of 15 residues. Trimming took 3 bases from V and 2 from J; bases not matched to a gene: 6. DNA of the CDR3: TGTGCCAGCAGCTCCGGGGGGGACTTTCAAGAGACCCAGTACTTC. It specifies CASSSGGDFQETQYF.

This clone was seen a handful of times. The chain carries TRBV13 and TRBJ2-7; possibly TRBD2 for D (5 bases). V shed 4 bases and J shed 7 bases, with 14 bases lying between them. Germline V lookup: CDR1 PRHDT, CDR2 FYEKMQ (reference sequence). This CDR3 has 13 amino acids. Here the CDR3 DNA reads TGTGCCAGCAGCTACTCTCGGACGGGGGAGCAGTACTTC. As protein: CASSYSRTGEQYF.

The genes are TRBV19 and TRBJ1-3; TRBD1 is a possible D gene (5 bases). The germline V gene has CDR1 LNHDA and CDR2 SQIVND (reference sequence). V was cut by 8 bases and J by 4 bases, with 12 bases left in between. This CDR3 contains 13 residues. CDR3 nucleotide sequence: TGTGCCAGTGACAGTCCGTGGGGAAACACCATATATTTT. It encodes CASDSPWGNTIYF.

The gene calls are TRBV13 and TRBJ2-1; the match to TRBD2 covers 14 bases. The germline CDR1 and CDR2 sequences are PRHDT and FYEKMQ (reference sequence). Losses at the gene ends were 5 bases for V and 8 bases for J; bases not matched to a gene: 8. The CDR3 runs 16 residues. The CDR3 DNA sequence: TGTGCCAGCAGCCCCTGGGGACTAGCGGGAGAGCATGAGCAGTTCTTC. Translated: CASSPWGLAGEHEQFF.

V and J are TRBV19 and TRBJ2-2; 8 bases align to TRBD1. V was clipped by 7 bases and J by 6 bases; unmatched bases: 10. The V gene's germline CDR1 is LNHDA and CDR2 SQIVND (reference sequence). This CDR3 has 15 amino acids. Here the CDR3 reads CASTNDRGRAGELFF. The CDR3 nucleotides are TGTGCCAGTACCAATGACAGGGGCCGGGCCGGGGAGCTGTTTTTT.

For this clone: Other DNA sequences of this sample code for an identical CDR3. CDR3 nucleotides: TGTGCCAGCAGTTACGGGCAGGGAGGTCAGCCCCAGCATTTT. It is translated as CASSYGQGGQPQHF. V usage is TRBV6-6 and J usage is TRBJ1-5; TRBD1 might be the D (5 bases). This CDR3 region has 14 residues. The germline V gene has CDR1 MNHNY and CDR2 SVGAGI (reference sequence). V was shortened by 2 bases and J by 6 bases, with 11 bases between the two germline ends.

As regards this clone: The same CDR3 arises from other DNA sequences in this sample as well. V is TRBV19 and J is TRBJ2-7; the match to TRBD1 covers 10 bases. There are 14 residues in the CDR3. V shed 3 bases, J shed 1 base, and the junction held 0 bases outside the gene matches. Germline CDR1 is LNHDA and CDR2 is SQIVND (reference sequence). DNA of the CDR3: TGTGCCAGTAGTATGGGACAGGGGTCCTACGAGCAGTACTTC. Translation gives CASSMGQGSYEQYF.

The chain joins TRBV21-1 to TRBJ1-1; the table's D call, TRBD1, has no DNA check behind it. TRBV21-1 is termed a pseudogene. The CDR3 contains 18 residues. CDR3 DNA: TGTGCCAGCAGAGCTCAAGGACAGGGGGCGAAAAAGAACACTGAAGCTTTCTTT. Amino acids: CASRAQGQGAKKNTEAFF.

This rearrangement joins TRBV27 to TRBJ2-5; 8 positions agree with TRBD2. This CDR3 is 16 amino acids long. V gave up 5 bases and J gave up 2 bases; unmatched junction bases: 10. Germline values: CDR1 MNHEY, CDR2 SMNVEV (reference sequence). The CDR3 nucleotides are TGTGCCAGCAGTCAAATCCGGACTAGCAGACAAGAGACCCAGTACTTC. This gives the protein CASSQIRTSRQETQYF.

CDR3 protein: CASSGGSGQKETQYF. The CDR3 DNA sequence: TGCGCCAGCAGCGGGGGGTCGGGACAGAAAGAGACCCAGTACTTC. The V gene is TRBV5-1, the J gene TRBJ2-5; D may be TRBD1 (7 bases). Germline lookup yields CDR1 SGHRS and CDR2 YFSETQ. Trimming cost V 4 bases and J 3 bases, with 16 bases left between them. CDR3 size: 15 residues.

This chain uses TRBV4-3 with TRBJ2-2; D not certain. The V gene's germline CDR1 is LGHNA and CDR2 YSLEER. The length of the CDR3 is 17 residues. The germline V and J ends were trimmed by 0 bases and 3 bases, with 14 bases remaining between them. CDR3 nucleotides: TGCGCCAGCAGCCAAGATTACCAGGCGTGGTACACCGGGGAGCTGTTTTTT. Translated: CASSQDYQAWYTGELFF.

The chain recombines TRBV18 with TRBJ1-4; D not resolved. V was cut by 2 bases and J by 8 bases, with 9 bases left in between. The length of the CDR3 is 13 residues. Per the germline V gene, CDR1 is KGHSH and CDR2 is LQKENI. The CDR3 spells CASSPGQAEKLFF. The DNA for the CDR3 is TGTGCCAGCTCACCAGGGCAGGCCGAAAAACTGTTTTTT.

The chain recombines TRBV6-1 with TRBJ2-3; 10 bases fit TRBD2. CDR1 MNHNS and CDR2 SASEGT come from the germline V gene. This CDR3 has 16 amino acids. Losses at the gene ends were 3 bases for V and 4 bases for J; bases not matched to a gene: 7. The DNA for the CDR3 is TGTGCCAGCAGTGACCGTAGCGGGAGGTTTCCAGATACGCAGTATTTT. Translation: CASSDRSGRFPDTQYF.